This T cell receptor (beta chain) was recovered during a study of radiation and T cells in renal cell carcinoma. In the study overall: Nephrectomy followed 15 Gy stereotactic body radiation by 4 weeks.

The CDR3 length is 12 residues. V dropped 4 bases and J dropped 7 bases, with 10 bases sitting between them. CDR1 is LNHNV, CDR2 YYDKDF, per germline (reference sequence). Here immunoSEQ multiplex PCR was the method, and the copy in TCRdb shows in-frame clones only, minus some. The sample has fewer than 90,000 clones; approximately 86% are singletons. The time point: blood 2 weeks post-SBRT. Treatment: 15 Gy SBRT to primary tumor, nephrectomy 4 weeks later. J is TRBJ2-5 and V is TRBV15, with D possibly being TRBD2 (5 bases). The sequenced sample was blood, obtained from a patient whose treatment included radiotherapy and nephrectomy. This receptor was identified in a woman aged 50 to 60 with renal cell carcinoma. For the CDR3, the DNA is TGTGCCACCAGCATTCAAGAGGGGACCCAGTACTTC. Translation: CATSIQEGTQYF.